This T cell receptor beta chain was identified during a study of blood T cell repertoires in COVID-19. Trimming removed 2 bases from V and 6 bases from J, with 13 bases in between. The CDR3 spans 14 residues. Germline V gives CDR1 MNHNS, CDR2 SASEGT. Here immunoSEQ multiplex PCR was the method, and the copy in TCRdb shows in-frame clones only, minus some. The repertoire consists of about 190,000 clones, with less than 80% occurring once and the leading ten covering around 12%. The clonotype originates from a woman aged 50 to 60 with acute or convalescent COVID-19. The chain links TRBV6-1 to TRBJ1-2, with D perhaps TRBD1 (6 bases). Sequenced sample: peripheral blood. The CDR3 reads CASSEFTGWDGYTF. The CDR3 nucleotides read TGTGCCAGCAGTGAATTTACAGGGTGGGATGGCTACACCTTC.